This entry describes one T cell receptor beta chain. Which antigen it targets is not known. No per-base quality is available; no much larger clone lies one base away. For repertoire sequencing, the TCR beta CDR3 regions were amplified from RNA transcripts. A first-round RT-PCR used HTBI primers with the Qiagen OneStep RT-PCR kit, followed by a second-round multiplex PCR, size selection and purification. Sequencing of the libraries was carried out on an Illumina HiSeq2000 in paired-end mode with 100 bp reads. The authors' analysis ran thus. SOAPnuke was used to process the reads, removing any read that contained adapters or uncalled bases, had a mean Phred below 15, or lacked an exact match to the constant primer or identifier. COPE v1.2.5 was used to merge high-quality paired reads. Each unique nucleotide sequence was defined as a clonotype, and clonotypes were aligned to IMGT TRB V, D and J references with MiTCR v1.1. Analysis was restricted to V-J combinations with a frequency above 0.0001, which covered 98% to 99.2% of repertoires. For each V-J combination, a TCR clonal expansion and chaos score was defined as the ratio of F50 clonal expansion to chaos observed in the TCRdist matrix. Welch's t-statistics and random forest were used to narrow the features down to 10 to 15 V-J combinations, which were then fed into a naive Bayes classifier. The Morisita-Horn index was used to measure how similar the thyroid and blood repertoires were. Using fastp at Q25 and MiXCR, TCRdb reprocessed the public reads and kept productive beta chains. A single entry per CDR3 protein holds the most common genes and DNA from its merged rows. The V and J calls follow TCRdb's processing rather than the paper's. Present in this sample are approximately 410,000 distinct CDR3 sequences, 15% to 19% of which were seen just once. About 7.3% of the sample lies in the top ten.

A patient counted as having stable hyperthyroidism if there was no progression to ophthalmopathy within 18 months of follow-up. Patients with hyperthyroidism were aged 18 to 65 years, had been newly diagnosed, and had a disease duration of less than 2 months. Patients with other autoimmune diseases, uncontrolled infections, pregnancy or lactation were excluded from the study. Clinical symptoms, serum thyroxine, TRAb, thyroid ultrasound and orbital computed tomography were used for diagnosis. Ficoll-Paque density gradient centrifugation was used to isolate PBMCs from around 10 ml of fresh peripheral blood. Total RNA was extracted with Trizol reagent and quality-checked on an Agilent 2100 Bioanalyzer. The CDR3 starts with the cysteine, ends with the phenylalanine, and has 13 residues. Only CDR3 DNA remains: 39 bases, in frame from the first base. From the germline V gene, CDR1 is SQVTM and CDR2 is ANQGSEA. V ends up 7 bases short and J 5 bases short, with an unmatched junction base count of 6.

This entry belongs to a study of Graves' ophthalmopathy and Graves' hyperthyroidism listed by TCRdb under 2018. Study-level background: Peripheral blood was collected at initial diagnosis, prior to any treatment. The study used signatures of the TCR beta repertoire to tell Graves' ophthalmopathy apart from Graves' hyperthyroidism and to predict which patients would progress to ophthalmopathy. In total, 135 blood samples were TCR-sequenced: approximately 42 ophthalmopathy, around 75 hyperthyroidism and roughly 17 hyperthyroidism-to-ophthalmopathy patients. To explore V-J signatures that distinguish ophthalmopathy from hyperthyroidism, a discovery set of roughly 98 patients was enrolled, made up of approximately 45 with ophthalmopathy and fewer than 60 with stable hyperthyroidism. The independent validation cohort included under 20 hyperthyroidism patients plus 17 patients who later progressed from hyperthyroidism to ophthalmopathy. In roughly six hyperthyroidism patients, the T-cell repertoire of thyroid tissue was compared with the T-cell repertoire of blood. Following sample collection, hyperthyroidism patients were given methimazole at a starting dose of 30 mg daily, and ophthalmopathy patients were given high-dose intravenous methylprednisolone. The 95 to 100 discovery patients were randomly divided into training and test sets at a 7:3 ratio. The investigation overall reported the following: Most expanded thyroid clonotypes with frequency above 0.001 were also detected in blood, suggesting blood repertoires may reflect the thyroid immune response. In validation, the model predicted ophthalmopathy progression with 55% to 71% sensitivity and approximately 75% specificity; some 13 predicted patients were CT-confirmed with GO in a median of approximately six months. Sample size was not statistically predetermined, and group allocation was not concealed from the investigators. Ophthalmopathy was separated from stable hyperthyroidism by the 13-signature model with about 88% sensitivity and 81% to 84% specificity in cross-validation and with 80%/75% in the test set.

The chain is encoded by TRBV29-1 joined to TRBJ1-1, and 11 bases in between align with TRBD1. The sequenced sample consisted of peripheral blood. This clonotype originated in a young woman with stable Graves' hyperthyroidism. Donor details come from another sample of the same person, matched by shared clones. This receptor has the CDR3 CSAPGQGGTEAFF. The DNA sequence is TGCAGCGCGCCGGGACAGGGGGGTACTGAAGCTTTCTTT.